This T cell receptor (beta chain) derives from a study of shared clonotypes between healthy human individuals. For the study at large: In total, the donors were a couple of women and a few men aged 18 to 49. Overall study findings and caveats: Exclusively blood specimens were collected; tissue repertoires likely differ.

Comments on this clone: Its antigen is unknown.

It was across several immunoSEQ plates that each subset's genomic DNA was evenly split. This table comes from immunoSEQ multiplex PCR, and its TCRdb copy is limited to in-frame clones, with some not included. Among nearly 750,000 clones, about two thirds were seen once, and the ten largest hold around 1.7%. Recent vaccinations or acute infections were absent in the healthy HIV-negative adult donors. Sequencing was done on a sample of memory CD4+ T cells sorted from blood. Subset described: CD45RA-negative fraction. The receptor was isolated from a woman aged 30 to 39 in good health.

CDR3 nucleotides: TGTGCCAGCAGCTTAGAGGGCGGGAGGGCCTACGAGCAGTACTTC. Protein: CASSLEGGRAYEQYF. The rearrangement joins TRBV7-9 to TRBJ2-7; 9 positions agree with TRBD2. V lost 1 base, J lost 2 bases, and 3 bases stayed unmatched. This CDR3 is built from 15 residues. In germline, CDR1 is SEHNR, CDR2 FQNEAQ (reference sequence).